This TCR beta chain was sequenced during a study of blood T cell repertoires in COVID-19. In the original processing: Amplifying reference gene primers gave estimates of nucleated cell counts. TCRdb keeps only in-frame clones here, not all; method: immunoSEQ multiplex PCR. Clone size and V and J calls were adopted from that table, with D and trimming inferred from the DNA. The data hold about 220,000 clones, with 80% to 85% observed a single time. This sequence was found in a human donor in a cohort sampled during active COVID-19. Input material: peripheral blood.

In DNA form, the CDR3 reads TGCGCCAGCAGCTTGATGAATCGTGGCGGGGGCACCGGGGAGCTGTTTTTT. Its translation is CASSLMNRGGGTGELFF. The V call is TRBV5-1, the J call TRBJ2-2; 7 nucleotides line up with TRBD2. V shed 1 base, J shed 4 bases, and the junction held 10 bases outside the gene matches. CDR1 and CDR2 (germline): SGHRS, YFSETQ. The CDR3 has 17 amino acids. Based on the CDR3 plus reference TRBV5-1 and TRBJ2-2, the full variable domain is KAGVTQTPRYLIKTRGQQVTLSCSPISGHRSVSWYQQTPGQGLQFLFEYFSETQRNKGNFPGRFSGRQFSNSRSEMNVSTLELGDSALYLCASSLMNRGGGTGELFFGEGSRLTVL.